This TCR beta chain was documented in a study of shared clonotypes between healthy human individuals. With respect to this clone: The target antigen is unknown. The junction and the germline gene differ at one end; a read error may be behind it.

Study-wide results and caveats: Exclusively blood specimens were collected; tissue repertoires likely differ. Represented genetic and exposure-history diversity was restricted by having few donors.

Around 30,000 T cell genomes, or around 300 ng DNA, went into unsorted PBMC replicate PCRs. Ten immunoSEQ deep assay plates served to sequence unsorted PBMC DNA. Clones were read by immunoSEQ multiplex PCR, and TCRdb kept only the in-frame ones, dropping some. This sample carries more than 400,000 clones, approximately 82% of them seen once, and the ten largest clones take 12%. CDR1 MNHNS and CDR2 SASEGT come from the germline V gene. The CDR3 loop spans 13 amino acids. The material sequenced was PBMCs. This TCR came from a middle-aged woman in good health. Some clones in this sample may be carry-over from other donors' samples. V gene TRBV6-1 combines with J gene TRBJ2-7; 14 nucleotides agree with TRBD2. CDR3 residues: CASSARSGTSGSF. The CDR3 DNA sequence: TGTGCCAGCAGTGCTCGCTCCGGGACTAGCGGGAGCTTC.